These 9 T cell receptor beta chains were all obtained from the same sample, sequenced in a study of CD4 T cells in relation to SARS-CoV-2 and coronaviruses. Which antigens these TCRs recognize remains unknown. Clones were read by immunoSEQ multiplex PCR, and TCRdb kept only the in-frame ones, dropping some. The table records tens of thousands of clones, around 74% of them present only once. Unexposed donor CD4+ T cells date from about 2011-2018, before the COVID-19 pandemic. Isolation of CD4+ T cells took place after nine to ten days in culture. The sample comprised CD4+ T cells from PBMCs, cultured in vitro. These receptors came from a human donor in good health.

The J gene is TRBJ2-1, the V gene TRBV7-3, with TRBD2 matching over 7 bases. Losses at the gene ends were 5 bases for V and 2 bases for J; bases not matched to a gene: 6. CDR1 and CDR2 (germline): SGHTA, FQGTGA. CDR3 length: 15 amino acids. The CDR3 loop is CASSPTSEAYNEQFF. The CDR3 region has the DNA TGTGCCAGCAGCCCTACTAGCGAGGCCTACAATGAGCAGTTCTTC.

This rearrangement joins TRBV12-5 to TRBJ1-4, with unresolved D. CDR1 and CDR2 (germline): LGHNT, FRNRAP. Trimming pared 6 bases from V and 7 bases from J, leaving 12 bases between. The CDR3 has 13 amino acids. The CDR3 DNA sequence: TGTGCTAGTGGCCCCGACCTGGGTGAAAAACTGTTTTTT. Protein product: CASGPDLGEKLFF. The full variable domain, rest sourced from reference TRBV12-5 and TRBJ1-4, is DARVTQTPRHKVTEMGQEVTMRCQPILGHNTVFWYRQTMMQGLELLAYFRNRAPLDDSGMPKDRFSAEMPDATLATLKIQPSEPRDSAVYFCASGPDLGEKLFFGSGTQLSVL.

This sequence joins TRBV20-1 and TRBJ1-1; unclear D gene. V lost 3 bases to trimming and J lost 8 bases, with 10 bases between them. The CDR3 is made up of 11 amino acids. Germline CDR1 is DFQATT and CDR2 is SNEGSKA (reference sequence). CDR3 sequence reads: CSASLDIEAFF. CDR3 bases: TGCAGTGCTAGTTTGGATATCGAAGCTTTCTTT.

The rearrangement joins TRBV6-6 to TRBJ2-7; either TRBD1 or TRBD2 may supply D (5 bases each). The CDR3 runs 14 residues. CDR1 and CDR2 from the germline V gene are MNHNY and SVGAGI (reference sequence). V was cut by 5 bases and J by 2 bases, with 13 bases left in between. Here the CDR3 DNA reads TGTGCCAGCAGTAGGGACCCACCCCCCTACGAGCAGTACTTC. Translating gives CASSRDPPPYEQYF.

The chain joins TRBV7-2 to TRBJ2-3, with D hard to call. The V end was cut by 1 base, the J end by 2 bases, with 4 bases between. The CDR3 totals 13 residues. Germline V gives CDR1 SGHTA, CDR2 FQGNSA. The DNA of the CDR3 is TGTGCCAGCAGCTTAGACCACACAGATACGCAGTATTTT. This codes for CASSLDHTDTQYF. Full variable domain (missing parts from reference TRBV7-2 and TRBJ2-3): GAGVSQSPSNKVTEKGKDVELRCDPISGHTALYWYRQSLGQGLEFLIYFQGNSAPDKSGLPSDRFSAERTGGSVSTLTIQRTQQEDSAVYLCASSLDHTDTQYFGPGTRLTVL.

In DNA, the CDR3 is TGTGCCAGCAGCATCCGGGGGGGCGACTCTGGAAACACCATATATTTT. This translates into CASSIRGGDSGNTIYF. V is TRBV4-2 and J is TRBJ1-3; possibly TRBD1 for D (6 bases). The CDR3 has 16 amino acids. The germline V gene has CDR1 LGHNA and CDR2 YNFKEQ. V was pared by 5 bases and J by 0 bases, with 14 bases between.

The rearrangement uses TRBV15 and TRBJ2-5; unclear D gene. Trimming removed 5 bases at V and 5 bases at J, with 9 bases between. The CDR3 extends over 12 amino acids. The germline gives CDR1 LNHNV, CDR2 YYDKDF (reference sequence). This chain's CDR3 is CATSRPGETQYF. DNA of the CDR3: TGTGCCACCAGCCGCCCCGGGGAGACCCAGTACTTC.

The rearrangement uses TRBV19 and TRBJ1-4, with a possible D match to TRBD1 (5 bases). The V and J ends lost 3 bases and 5 bases respectively, with 13 bases between them. The germline V gene encodes CDR1 LNHDA and CDR2 SQIVND (reference sequence). This CDR3 contains 15 residues. The CDR3 sequence is CASSILKGMNEKLFF. The CDR3, as DNA: TGTGCCAGTAGTATCCTGAAGGGGATGAATGAAAAACTGTTTTTT.

V is TRBV6-4 and J is TRBJ2-3; 8 nucleotides match TRBD1. Germline V gives CDR1 MRHNA, CDR2 SNTAGT. J lost 4 bases, V lost 3 bases, and 6 bases had no gene match. This CDR3 comprises 15 residues. CDR3 sequence reads: CASSEGTGGADTQYF. The CDR3 region has the DNA TGTGCCAGCAGTGAAGGGACAGGCGGGGCAGATACGCAGTATTTT.